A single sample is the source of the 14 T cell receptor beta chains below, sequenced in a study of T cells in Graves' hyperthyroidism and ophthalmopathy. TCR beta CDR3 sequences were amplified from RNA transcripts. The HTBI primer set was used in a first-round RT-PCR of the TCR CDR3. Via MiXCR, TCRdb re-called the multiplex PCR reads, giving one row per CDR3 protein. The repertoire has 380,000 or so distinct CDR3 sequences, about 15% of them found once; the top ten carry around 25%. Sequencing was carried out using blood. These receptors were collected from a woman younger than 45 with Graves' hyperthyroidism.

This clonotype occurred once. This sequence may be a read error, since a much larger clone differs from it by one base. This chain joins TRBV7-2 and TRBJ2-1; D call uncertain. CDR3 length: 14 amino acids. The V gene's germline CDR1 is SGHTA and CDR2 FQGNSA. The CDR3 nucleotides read TGTGCCGGCAGCTCCAGTATAGCCCACAATGAGCAGTTCTTC. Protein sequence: CAGSSSIAHNEQFF.

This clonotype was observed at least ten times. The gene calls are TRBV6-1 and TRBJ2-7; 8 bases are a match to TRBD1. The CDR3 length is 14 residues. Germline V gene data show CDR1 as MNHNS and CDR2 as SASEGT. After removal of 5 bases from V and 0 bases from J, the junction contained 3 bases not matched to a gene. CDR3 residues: CASSFGTGSYEQYF. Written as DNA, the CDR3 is TGTGCCAGCAGTTTTGGGACAGGCTCCTACGAGCAGTACTTC.

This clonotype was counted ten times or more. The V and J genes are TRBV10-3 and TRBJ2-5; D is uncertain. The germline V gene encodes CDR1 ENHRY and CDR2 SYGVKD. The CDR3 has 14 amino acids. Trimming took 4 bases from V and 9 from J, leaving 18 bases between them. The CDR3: CAISGTTPLSPQYF. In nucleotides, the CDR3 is TGTGCCATCAGTGGTACAACACCGCTGTCTCCCCAGTACTTC.

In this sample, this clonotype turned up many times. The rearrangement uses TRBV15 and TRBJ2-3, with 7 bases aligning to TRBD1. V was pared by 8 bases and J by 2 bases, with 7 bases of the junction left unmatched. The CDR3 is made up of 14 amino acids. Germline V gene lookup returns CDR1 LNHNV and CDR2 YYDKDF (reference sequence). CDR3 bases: TGTGCCACCTCGGACAGGATGATCACAGATACGCAGTATTTT. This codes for CATSDRMITDTQYF.

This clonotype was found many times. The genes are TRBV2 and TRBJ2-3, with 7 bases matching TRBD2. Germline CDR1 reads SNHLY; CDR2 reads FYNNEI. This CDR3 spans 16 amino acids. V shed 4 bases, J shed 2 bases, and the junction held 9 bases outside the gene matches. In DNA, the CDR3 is TGTGCCAGCAGTGTCTGGGGAGGGGAATCCACAGATACGCAGTATTTT. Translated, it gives CASSVWGGESTDTQYF.

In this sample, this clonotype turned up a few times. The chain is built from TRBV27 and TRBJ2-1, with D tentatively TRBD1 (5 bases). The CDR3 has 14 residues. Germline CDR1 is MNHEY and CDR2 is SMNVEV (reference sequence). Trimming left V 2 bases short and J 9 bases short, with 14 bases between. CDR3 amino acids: CASSLTGQSTEQFF. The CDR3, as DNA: TGTGCCAGCAGTTTAACAGGCCAGAGTACTGAGCAGTTCTTC.

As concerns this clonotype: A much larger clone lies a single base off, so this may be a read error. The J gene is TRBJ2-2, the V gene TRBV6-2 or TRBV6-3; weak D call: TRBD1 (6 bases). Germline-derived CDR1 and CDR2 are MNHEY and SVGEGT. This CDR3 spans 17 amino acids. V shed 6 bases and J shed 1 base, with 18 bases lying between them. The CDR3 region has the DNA TGTGCCAGCAGCAGCCCCCCAGGGGCACTGAACACCGGGGAGCTGTTTTTT. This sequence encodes CASSSPPGALNTGELFF.

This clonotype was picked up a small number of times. The CDR3 bases are TGTGCCTGGAGTGGACGGCAGGGGGGGGGCGAGCAGTACTTC. Amino acid sequence: CAWSGRQGGGEQYF. V gene TRBV30 combines with J gene TRBJ2-7; D assignment may be TRBD1 or TRBD2 (7 bases each). CDR1 and CDR2 from the germline V gene are GTSNPN and SVGIG (reference sequence). The CDR3 consists of 14 residues. The V end lost 1 base, the J end lost 6 bases, and 16 bases lay between the germline ends.

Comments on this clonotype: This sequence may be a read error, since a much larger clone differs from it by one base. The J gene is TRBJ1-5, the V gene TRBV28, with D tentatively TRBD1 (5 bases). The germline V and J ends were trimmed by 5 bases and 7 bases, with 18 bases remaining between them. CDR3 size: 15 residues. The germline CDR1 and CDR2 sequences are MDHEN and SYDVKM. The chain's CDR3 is CASSRRSGAVQPQHF. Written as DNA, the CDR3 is TGTGCCAGCAGTAGACGTTCCGGGGCAGTGCAGCCCCAGCATTTT.

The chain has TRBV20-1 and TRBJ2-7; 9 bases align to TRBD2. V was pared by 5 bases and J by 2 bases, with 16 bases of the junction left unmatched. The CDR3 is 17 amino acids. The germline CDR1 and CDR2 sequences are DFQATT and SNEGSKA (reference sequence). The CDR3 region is CSAEALLTSGPPYEQYF. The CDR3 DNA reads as TGCAGTGCTGAGGCCCTTCTGACTAGCGGACCTCCCTACGAGCAGTACTTC.

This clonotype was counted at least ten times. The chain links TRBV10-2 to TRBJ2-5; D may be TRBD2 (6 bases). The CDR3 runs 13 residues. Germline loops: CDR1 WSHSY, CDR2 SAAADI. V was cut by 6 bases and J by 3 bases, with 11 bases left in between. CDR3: CASRMGGKETQYF. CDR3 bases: TGCGCCAGCAGGATGGGGGGTAAAGAGACCCAGTACTTC.

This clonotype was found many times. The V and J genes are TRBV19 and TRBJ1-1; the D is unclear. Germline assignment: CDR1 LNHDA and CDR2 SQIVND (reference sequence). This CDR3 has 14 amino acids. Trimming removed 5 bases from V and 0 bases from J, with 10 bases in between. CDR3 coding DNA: TGTGCCAGTAGTCCGACCCGACTGAACACTGAAGCTTTCTTT. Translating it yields CASSPTRLNTEAFF.

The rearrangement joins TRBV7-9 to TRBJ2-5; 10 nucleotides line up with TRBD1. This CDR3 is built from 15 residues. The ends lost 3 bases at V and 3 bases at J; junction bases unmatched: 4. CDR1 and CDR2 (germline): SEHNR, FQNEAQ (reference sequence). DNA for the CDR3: TGTGCCAGCAGCTTCGGGACAGGGGAAAAAGAGACCCAGTACTTC. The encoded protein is CASSFGTGEKETQYF.

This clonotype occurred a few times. The CDR3 protein is CASRLAVTYNEQFF. In nucleotides, the CDR3 is TGTGCCAGCAGGCTAGCGGTTACCTACAATGAGCAGTTCTTC. The V and J genes are TRBV27 and TRBJ2-1, with 7 nucleotides matching TRBD2. From germline, CDR1 is MNHEY and CDR2 SMNVEV (reference sequence). V was pared by 6 bases and J by 2 bases, with 4 bases of the junction left unmatched. The CDR3 has 14 residues.